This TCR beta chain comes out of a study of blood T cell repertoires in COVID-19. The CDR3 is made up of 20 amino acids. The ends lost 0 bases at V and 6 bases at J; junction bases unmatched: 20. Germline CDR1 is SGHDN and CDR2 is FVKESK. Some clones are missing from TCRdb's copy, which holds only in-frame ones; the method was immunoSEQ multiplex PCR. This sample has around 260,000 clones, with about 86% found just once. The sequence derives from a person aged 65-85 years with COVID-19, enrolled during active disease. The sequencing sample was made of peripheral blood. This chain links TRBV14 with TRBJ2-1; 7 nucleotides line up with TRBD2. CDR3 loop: CASSQDFAGVRGLGANEQFF. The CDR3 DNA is TGTGCCAGCAGCCAAGATTTCGCGGGGGTTCGGGGGTTAGGAGCCAATGAGCAGTTCTTC.